A selection of T cell receptor beta chains follows, all from one sample in a study of shared clonotypes between healthy human individuals. Sequenced by immunoSEQ multiplex PCR; TCRdb stores in-frame clones only, minus some. Here the sample spans some 2.4 million clones, approximately 93% being singletons. Sequenced input: naive CD4+ T cells from PBMCs. Source of these receptors: a young man in good health. Some clones in this sample may be carry-over from other donors' samples. CDR3s include the opening cysteine and the closing phenylalanine or tryptophan. A D gene is named only where the DNA matches it firmly. Clone size, where shown, is once, few, many, or a class for clones that have expanded.

j_call clone_size cdr3_length v_call d_call cdr3_aa cdr3_nt
TRBJ2-1 . 16 TRBV28 . CASSLGHGGAYNEQFF TGTGCCAGCAGTTTAGGCCATGGCGGGGCCTACAATGAGCAGTTCTTC
TRBJ2-7 . 16 TRBV7-2 . CASSLTRSMSSYEQYF TGTGCCAGCAGCTTGACTCGATCCATGAGCTCCTACGAGCAGTACTTC
TRBJ1-4 . 14 TRBV29-1 . CSVGMTGTNEKLFF TGCAGCGTTGGAATGACAGGAACTAATGAAAAACTGTTTTTT
TRBJ1-1 once 14 TRBV15 . CATSISRTNTEAFF TGTGCCACCAGCATTAGCAGGACGAACACTGAAGCTTTCTTT
TRBJ2-3 . 15 TRBV7-9 . CASSPQGGNTDTQYF TGTGCCAGCAGCCCTCAGGGAGGCAACACAGATACGCAGTATTTT
TRBJ1-4 . 15 TRBV5-1 . CASRRDSSTNEKLFF TGCGCCAGCAGACGAGACAGTTCAACTAATGAAAAACTGTTTTTT
TRBJ2-1 . 12 TRBV19 . CASSIEGREQFF TGTGCCAGTAGTATAGAGGGACGGGAGCAGTTCTTC
TRBJ1-1 . 13 TRBV2 . CASSELLNTEAFF TGTGCCAGCAGTGAATTGTTGAACACTGAAGCTTTCTTT
TRBJ2-6 . 14 TRBV4-2 . CASSQNPEANVLTF TGTGCCAGCAGCCAAAATCCGGAGGCCAACGTCCTGACTTTC
TRBJ1-2 . 14 TRBV18 TRBD1 CASSPNRGLYGYTF TGTGCCAGCTCACCCAACAGGGGGCTCTATGGCTACACCTTC
TRBJ2-3 . 12 TRBV29-1 . CSVSGVTDTQYF TGCAGCGTCAGTGGGGTCACAGATACGCAGTATTTT
TRBJ2-7 . 14 TRBV7-2 . CASSPEAGRIAQYF TGTGCCAGCAGCCCAGAGGCGGGGAGGATCGCGCAGTACTTC
TRBJ2-1 . 13 TRBV6-5 . CASSSFANNEQFF TGTGCCAGCAGTTCTTTTGCGAACAATGAGCAGTTCTTC
TRBJ2-7 . 14 TRBV7-2 . CASSLEASDYEQYF TGTGCCAGCAGCTTAGAAGCTAGCGACTACGAGCAGTACTTC
TRBJ1-4 . 17 TRBV28 . CASSLEGGSLKNEKLFF TGTGCCAGCAGTTTGGAAGGGGGGAGCTTGAAGAATGAAAAACTGTTTTTT
TRBJ2-1 once 14 TRBV6-1 TRBD2 CASSERVAGGEQFF TGTGCCAGCAGTGAACGGGTGGCGGGAGGTGAGCAGTTCTTC
TRBJ1-1 . 15 TRBV11-2 TRBD1 CASSAVGTVGLGAFF TGTGCCAGCAGCGCCGTTGGGACAGTTGGGTTGGGAGCTTTCTTT
TRBJ2-1 . 16 TRBV5-6 TRBD2 CASSHLLAGAYNEQFF TGTGCCAGCAGCCACTTACTAGCGGGAGCCTACAATGAGCAGTTCTTC
TRBJ1-1 . 15 TRBV11-2 . CASSLVGALNTEAFF TGTGCCAGCAGCCTTGTTGGGGCCCTGAACACTGAAGCTTTCTTT
TRBJ2-3 . 18 TRBV5-1 TRBD2 CASSQHLPTSGSTDTQYF TGCGCCAGCAGCCAACATCTACCGACTAGCGGAAGCACAGATACGCAGTATTTT
TRBJ2-7 . 13 TRBV5-8 . CASKSRTLYEQYF TGTGCCAGCAAATCCAGAACGTTGTACGAGCAGTACTTC
TRBJ2-1 once 13 TRBV28 . CASSLSGFNEQFF TGTGCCAGCAGTTTATCCGGGTTCAATGAGCAGTTCTTC
TRBJ1-1 few 14 TRBV5-5 TRBD1 CASSEQGWETEAFF TGTGCCAGCAGTGAACAGGGGTGGGAAACTGAAGCTTTCTTT
TRBJ2-4 . 13 TRBV11-2 . CASSLVSSPYQYF TGTGCCAGCAGCCTCGTGAGTTCCCCTTATCAGTACTTC
TRBJ2-1 . 16 TRBV4-1 . CASSQGISGPYNEQFF TGCGCCAGCAGCCAAGGAATTAGCGGACCCTACAATGAGCAGTTCTTC
TRBJ1-3 . 17 TRBV4-2 . CASSSRLTHLSGNTIYF TGTGCCAGCAGCTCACGACTCACACACCTCTCTGGAAACACCATATATTTT
TRBJ2-7 . 16 TRBV5-4 . CASSLGGLAGSYEQYF TGTGCCAGCAGCTTGGGTGGGCTAGCTGGCTCCTACGAGCAGTACTTC
TRBJ2-7 once 14 TRBV28 . CASSLRGAAYEQYF TGTGCCAGCAGTTTACGGGGGGCAGCCTACGAGCAGTACTTC
TRBJ2-5 . 14 TRBV11-2 TRBD2 CASSGTSGTETQYF TGTGCCAGCAGCGGGACTAGCGGCACGGAGACCCAGTACTTC
TRBJ2-2 . 17 TRBV7-3 TRBD2 CASSPTGSGSDTGELFF TGTGCCAGCAGCCCGACGGGAAGCGGGAGTGACACCGGGGAGCTGTTTTTT
TRBJ1-1 once 14 TRBV18 TRBD1 CASSTGGANTEAFF TGTGCCAGCTCAACAGGGGGCGCGAACACTGAAGCTTTCTTT
TRBJ2-1 . 15 TRBV7-9 . CASSFGGVSYNEQFF TGTGCCAGCAGTTTCGGCGGGGTTTCCTACAATGAGCAGTTCTTC
TRBJ2-5 . 13 TRBV7-9 . CASSFLAQETQYF TGTGCCAGCAGCTTTTTAGCCCAAGAGACCCAGTACTTC
TRBJ2-7 . 13 TRBV10-3 TRBD1 CASSGTESYEQYF TGTGCCAGTTCCGGGACAGAATCCTACGAGCAGTACTTC
TRBJ2-2 . 15 TRBV27 . CASSFHGSNTGELFF TGTGCCAGCAGTTTCCACGGATCGAACACCGGGGAGCTGTTTTTT
TRBJ1-3 once 16 TRBV10-3 . CAISESVGSSGNTIYF TGTGCCATCAGTGAGTCGGTAGGATCCTCTGGAAACACCATATATTTT
TRBJ2-1 . 12 TRBV11-3 . CASSQSGTIQFF TGTGCCAGCAGCCAGTCGGGTACTATTCAGTTCTTC
TRBJ2-5 . 17 TRBV7-9 . CASSDPVGSVTKETQYF TGTGCCAGCAGCGACCCCGTAGGTAGCGTCACGAAAGAGACCCAGTACTTC
TRBJ1-2 . 14 TRBV19 TRBD1 CASSDGTDYRGYTF TGTGCCAGTAGTGACGGGACAGACTACCGGGGCTACACCTTC
TRBJ2-7 . 11 TRBV5-1 . CASSSAYEQYF TGCGCCAGCAGCTCTGCCTACGAGCAGTACTTC
TRBJ1-3 . 18 TRBV19 . CASSTLRDKLSSGNTIYF TGTGCCAGTAGTACCCTCCGGGACAAGCTGAGCTCTGGAAACACCATATATTTT
TRBJ2-7 . 11 TRBV20-1 . CERTDPYEQYF TGTGAAAGGACGGATCCCTACGAGCAGTACTTC
TRBJ2-7 . 15 TRBV28 . CASSLVSGIGYEQYF TGTGCCAGCAGTTTGGTGTCCGGAATTGGCTACGAGCAGTACTTC
TRBJ2-3 . 14 TRBV29-1 TRBD2 CSVVPGGNTDTQYF TGCAGCGTTGTTCCGGGAGGGAACACAGATACGCAGTATTTT
TRBJ1-1 . 16 TRBV5-5 . CASSLAVAGLNTEAFF TGTGCCAGCAGCTTGGCGGTTGCGGGGCTGAACACTGAAGCTTTCTTT
TRBJ2-3 . 16 TRBV18 . CASSPDLASYTDTQYF TGTGCCAGCTCGCCCGACTTAGCGTCGTACACAGATACGCAGTATTTT
TRBJ2-7 . 14 TRBV7-3 . CASSPQGGSYEQYF TGTGCCAGCAGCCCTCAGGGGGGCTCCTACGAGCAGTACTTC
TRBJ2-2 . 14 TRBV2 TRBD1 CASSPGQGTGELFF TGTGCCAGCAGCCCGGGACAGGGGACCGGGGAGCTGTTTTTT
TRBJ1-4 . 15 TRBV2 . CASSEGPRATEKLFF TGTGCCAGCAGTGAAGGGCCCCGGGCCACTGAAAAACTGTTTTTT
TRBJ2-1 . 16 TRBV28 TRBD2 CASSSIAGKGYNEQFF TGTGCCAGCAGTTCGATAGCGGGAAAAGGTTACAATGAGCAGTTCTTC
TRBJ2-7 . 13 TRBV27 . CASRPPGPYEQYF TGTGCCAGCAGGCCACCGGGACCTTACGAGCAGTACTTC
TRBJ2-5 . 14 TRBV7-9 TRBD2 CASSFSGGGETQYF TGTGCCAGCAGCTTCTCGGGGGGTGGAGAGACCCAGTACTTC